This T cell receptor (beta chain) was captured by sequencing in a study of CD8+CD57+ T cells in acquired aplastic anemia (dated 2018 in TCRdb). Study-wide context: DNA extracted from sorted CD4+ and CD8+ cells had a mean of roughly 3 ug, with a range of about 0.18 to 27.4 ug. CD8+CD57+ expansion was defined as frequency above the mean frequency observed in healthy subjects.

The investigation overall reported the following: Between patients and healthy controls, no significant difference in CD8+ Simpson's diversity was found (P=0.060). Roughly 30 CD8+ CDR3 sequences were found to be shared between patients and controls, but these sequences appeared to be highly expressed in patients and within the immunodominant clones of the patients.

The CDR3 covers 12 residues, taking in both the cysteine and the phenylalanine. The sequence is cut down to CDR3 DNA, 36 bases in frame from base 1. From the germline V gene, CDR1 is LGHNA and CDR2 is YSLEER. Clipping removes 3 bases from V and 8 bases from J, with 3 as the unmatched junction base count. Of note for this clonotype: Its binding antigen is unknown. Per-base qualities were not stored, and no clone one base away is much larger.

The patients picked for sequencing were ones in whom flow cytometry had shown an expansion of CD8+CD57+ cells. Every patient had severe acquired aplastic anemia, diagnosed using the International Study of Aplastic Anemia and Agranulocytosis and Camitta criteria. No therapy had been received by the patients at the time of blood sampling. The study deep-sequenced TCR repertoires of sorted CD4+ and CD8+ blood T cells from severe aplastic anemia patients and healthy subjects. In the USA, patient enrollment took place under clinicaltrials.gov protocols 00001620, 01623167, 00001397, 00071045, 00081523 and 00961064. Ficoll-Paque density gradient centrifugation was used to isolate peripheral blood mononuclear cells. Before DNA extraction, CD4+ and CD8+ T cells were sorted by FACS or by magnetic beads. Genomic DNA served as template for TCR beta VDJ combination and CDR3 sequence profiling. An Illumina HiSeq 2000 was the platform used for TCR repertoire sequencing. Regarding the original processing steps: Repertoires were assessed using TRBV/TRBJ rearrangement plots, CDR3 size and DJ length profiles, and Simpson's diversity index. The most abundant DNA sequence in the deep sequencing data was taken as the immunodominant clone. CDR3 amino acid sequences were checked for sharing across subjects and were also compared against the VDJdb database and published repertoires. TCRdb's own reprocessing of the public reads used fastp at Q25 and MiXCR and kept productive beta chains. Each record represents a unique CDR3 protein, reported with the most common genes and DNA among its rows. V and J calls and clone size were set by TCRdb, not the authors. In all, the sample holds 270,000 or so distinct CDR3 sequences, and less than 85% of those were seen once. Of the sample, 35% to 50% falls within the top ten clones.

The V and J genes are TRBV4-3 and TRBJ1-1, with TRBD1 identical over 7 junction bases. This TCR was sampled from a human donor with aplastic anemia. The sample comprised sorted CD4+, CD8+, or CD8+CD57+ T cells (not recorded which) from PBMCs. CDR3 protein: CASSHNRGEAFF. The DNA sequence is TGCGCCAGCAGCCATAACAGGGGAGAAGCTTTCTTT.